This T cell receptor beta chain stems from a study of T-cell reconstitution after alpha-beta-depleted transplantation in children listed by TCRdb under 2016. About the full investigation: T-cell immune reconstitution after TCRalphabeta/CD19-depleted allogeneic hematopoietic cell transplantation in children was quantitatively tracked in the study by means of TCR repertoire profiling.

Library method: PCR. Instrument on record: Illumina HiSeq 2500. TCR library preparation used molecular barcoding, with unique molecular identifiers applied to normalize quantification of the TCRbeta repertoire. In TCRdb, the public reads were trimmed at Q25 with fastp and aligned with MiXCR, with productive beta chains retained. Entries are consolidated by CDR3 protein sequence, retaining the most common genes and DNA. Across this sample there are roughly 200,000 distinct CDR3 sequences, with more than 6.5% seen only once. In total, the top ten clones hold about 2.9% of the sample. Regarding this clonotype: It has no known antigen specificity. The conserved final phenylalanine or tryptophan is absent from the CDR3, which likely points to a read error.

Germline trimming: 5 bases from V, 5 bases from J; junction bases outside gene matches: 11. Via the germline V gene, CDR1 is SGHRS and CDR2 YFSETQ. The CDR3 contains 16 residues when both ends are counted. Only the CDR3 DNA stays, 48 bases, in frame from base 1. The TCR was taken from a human donor who donated a stem cell graft to a child with Wiskott-Aldrich syndrome. The rearranged segments are TRBV5-1 and TRBJ2-2; TRBD2 aligns with 8 central bases. This specimen was PBMCs from the stem cell graft donor, taken from the stem cell graft. CDR3 loop: CASRREAIPGTGELFL. The DNA reads TGCGCCAGCAGGCGGGAGGCCATCCCAGGGACCGGGGAGCTGTTTTTA.